This T cell receptor beta chain was observed in a study of shared clonotypes between healthy human individuals. Regarding the study as a whole: Naive subsets, compared against memory subsets, generally had larger estimated richness values.

Subsets obtained from CD4+ cells comprised CD45RA+ naive and CD45RA-negative memory cells. Profiled with immunoSEQ multiplex PCR; TCRdb holds only in-frame clones, not every one. The sample lists 850,000 to 1,100,000 clones; approximately 75% were seen once. Worth noting for this clone: The antigen is undetermined.

The CDR3 is made up of 16 amino acids. Looked up from germline, CDR1 is MNHNS and CDR2 is SASEGT. V lost 3 bases to trimming and J lost 1 base, with 12 bases between them. The sample consisted of memory CD4+ T cells from PBMCs. Regarding subset: CD45RA-negative fraction. The receptor was derived from a man younger than 35 in good health. Some clones in this sample may be carry-over from other donors' samples. The V call is TRBV6-1, the J call TRBJ1-4; D gene ambiguous. CDR3 nucleotide sequence: TGTGCCAGCAGTGAGGGGAGGCGGCGAACTAATGAAAAACTGTTTTTT. It translates to CASSEGRRRTNEKLFF.